These 10 T cell receptor beta chains were all obtained from the same sample, sequenced in a study of cytomegalovirus exposure and HLA in healthy donors. PCR used 60 Vbeta primers and 13 Jbeta primers. Data came from immunoSEQ multiplex PCR; TCRdb stores just in-frame clones and leaves some out. Here the sample spans over 80,000 clones, 82% being singletons. Sequenced input: PBMCs. Receptors were obtained from a man younger than 40 in good health and CMV-seropositive.

The V and J genes are TRBV29-1 and TRBJ2-2; TRBD2 matches at 9 bases. Germline V lookup: CDR1 SQVTM, CDR2 ANQGSEA. V lost 7 bases to trimming and J lost 3 bases; unmatched junction nucleotides: 6. The CDR3 sequence is 14 residues long. CDR3 sequence reads: CSATTSGHTGELFF. As DNA, the CDR3 is TGCAGCGCAACGACTAGCGGTCACACCGGGGAGCTGTTTTTT.

The chain uses TRBV5-6 and TRBJ1-1, with a weak D call TRBD1 (6 bases). CDR1 and CDR2 from the germline V gene are SGHDT and YYEEEE. This CDR3 has 16 residues. V was trimmed by 1 base and J by 1 base, leaving 14 bases between them. This CDR3 is CASSLFDRTANTEAFF. In nucleotides, the CDR3 is TGTGCCAGCAGCTTGTTCGATCGGACAGCGAACACTGAAGCTTTCTTT.

The chain combines TRBV5-1 with TRBJ2-2; TRBD2 matches 8 bases. Germline V gene sequence: CDR1 SGHRS, CDR2 YFSETQ. V dropped 8 bases and J dropped 5; count of bases not matched to a gene: 11. The CDR3 is 15 residues long. The CDR3 DNA follows: TGCGCCAGTAGAAAAGCGGGAGTAGGTACCGGGGAGCTGTTTTTT. It codes for CASRKAGVGTGELFF. Supplemented by reference TRBV5-1 and TRBJ2-2, the full variable domain reads KAGVTQTPRYLIKTRGQQVTLSCSPISGHRSVSWYQQTPGQGLQFLFEYFSETQRNKGNFPGRFSGRQFSNSRSEMNVSTLELGDSALYLCASRKAGVGTGELFFGEGSRLTVL.

The rearrangement joins TRBV28 to TRBJ1-2, with 7 bases that match TRBD1. Germline CDR1 is MDHEN and CDR2 is SYDVKM. Losses at the gene ends were 6 bases for V and 6 bases for J; bases not matched to a gene: 10. The CDR3 consists of 14 residues. The CDR3 here is CASSPPDRENGYTF. The DNA for the CDR3 is TGTGCCAGCAGCCCCCCAGACAGGGAGAATGGCTACACCTTC.

The chain is built from TRBV29-1 and TRBJ2-5; TRBD2 might be the D (5 bases). V shed 1 base and J shed 11 bases, with 14 bases lying between them. From germline, CDR1 is SQVTM and CDR2 ANQGSEA. The CDR3 is made up of 12 amino acids. The CDR3 is CSVEALGNEQYF. CDR3 bases: TGCAGCGTTGAAGCTCTCGGGAATGAGCAGTACTTC.

The V gene is TRBV6-6, the J gene TRBJ1-3, with D hard to call. Trimming took 2 bases from V and 3 from J, leaving 14 bases between them. Germline V gene data show CDR1 as MNHNY and CDR2 as SVGAGI (reference sequence). There are 16 residues in the CDR3. The CDR3 is CASSYVAASGGNTIYF. CDR3 DNA: TGTGCCAGCAGTTACGTCGCCGCGTCGGGTGGAAACACCATATATTTT.

The chain has TRBV4-3 and TRBJ2-5, with a possible D match to TRBD2 (5 bases). Trimming shortened V by 1 base and J by 2 bases, and 14 bases separated the two germline ends. Germline V gene data show CDR1 as LGHNA and CDR2 as YSLEER. The CDR3 is made up of 16 amino acids. The CDR3 sequence is CASSQAGRGLQETQYF. The CDR3 DNA is TGCGCCAGCAGCCAAGCTGGCCGAGGGCTACAAGAGACCCAGTACTTC.

V gene TRBV27 combines with J gene TRBJ1-5; tentatively, D is TRBD1 (6 bases). V gave up 2 bases and J gave up 9 bases, with 11 bases separating them. The CDR3 totals 13 residues. Germline V gives CDR1 MNHEY, CDR2 SMNVEV (reference sequence). The CDR3 protein is CASSLMTGRPQHF. In DNA form, the CDR3 reads TGTGCCAGCAGTTTAATGACAGGCCGGCCCCAGCATTTT.

This clone was seen just once. The J gene is TRBJ2-1, the V gene TRBV19, with 13 bases lining up with TRBD2. The ends lost 5 bases at V and 8 bases at J; junction bases unmatched: 3. The CDR3 is 14 amino acids. Looked up from germline, CDR1 is LNHDA and CDR2 is SQIVND (reference sequence). The CDR3 loop reads CASSLGLAGDEQFF. The CDR3 nucleotides read TGTGCCAGTAGTCTCGGACTAGCGGGAGATGAGCAGTTCTTC.

CDR3 loop: CASSLGGLAGQADTQYF. CDR3 nucleotides: TGTGCCAGCAGCTTGGGGGGACTAGCGGGACAAGCAGATACGCAGTATTTT. V usage is TRBV5-6 and J usage is TRBJ2-3; 13 bases map to TRBD2. Trimming took 0 bases from V and 4 from J; bases not matched to a gene: 5. There are 17 residues in the CDR3. Germline V gene sequence: CDR1 SGHDT, CDR2 YYEEEE.